This passage covers 28 T cell receptor beta chains from one sample sequenced in a study of post-analysis software for immune sequencing data. Study findings and constraints: The study found TRBV5-6, TRBV5-1 and TRBV20-1 among 5 or 6 TRBV segments more frequent in patients than controls.

Prepared TCR beta cDNA libraries contained unique molecular identifiers. One entry per CDR3 protein, called by TCRdb with MiXCR from the PCR reads. The table lists 700,000 to 800,000 distinct CDR3 sequences, 25% to 30% of them singletons. No antigens are known for them. The sample was blood. The receptors derive from a girl aged 10 to 17 with multiple sclerosis.

The chain recombines TRBV10-2 with TRBJ2-1, with 13 bases aligning to TRBD2. The CDR3 runs 15 residues. Unmatched junction bases numbered 14, after V lost 8 bases and J lost 13 bases. The germline CDR1 and CDR2 sequences are WSHSY and SAAADI. CDR3 sequence reads: CASSRTSGRTETQFF. The CDR3 bases are TGCGCCAGCTCCAGGACTAGCGGGAGAACCGAGACCCAGTTCTTC.

The table lists this clonotype with a few counts. The chain joins TRBV6-2 or TRBV6-3 to TRBJ2-3; D assignment may be TRBD1 or TRBD2 (5 bases each). The germline V and J ends were trimmed by 2 bases and 6 bases, with 18 bases remaining between them. Germline-derived CDR1 and CDR2 are MNHEY and SVGEGT. This CDR3 contains 16 residues. The CDR3, as DNA: TGTGCCAGCAGTTACCCCCGGCTTGGGACCACCGATACGCAGTATTTT. This translates into CASSYPRLGTTDTQYF.

The chain recombines TRBV27 with TRBJ2-1; TRBD2 matches at 10 bases. The V and J ends lost 4 bases and 8 bases, in that order; junction bases with no gene match: 11. CDR3 size: 16 residues. CDR1 MNHEY and CDR2 SMNVEV come from the germline V gene (reference sequence). CDR3 sequence reads: CASSSPRAGGGDEQFF. The CDR3 DNA reads as TGTGCCAGCAGTTCCCCGCGAGCGGGAGGGGGCGATGAGCAGTTCTTC.

This chain links TRBV20-1 with TRBJ2-4; D gene uncertain. Germline lookup yields CDR1 DFQATT and CDR2 SNEGSKA (reference sequence). The CDR3 spans 13 residues. V was trimmed by 3 bases and J by 3 bases, leaving 9 bases between them. The CDR3 coding sequence is TGCAGTGCTAGCTTGTACAGCAAAAACATTCAGTACTTC. Its protein is CSASLYSKNIQYF.

This clonotype appeared a few times. This rearrangement joins TRBV7-8 to TRBJ2-3; TRBD2 might be the D (6 bases). Between the trimmed V and J ends, which lost 0 bases and 3 bases, there was a span of 10 bases. The CDR3 length is 15 residues. CDR1 is SGHVS, CDR2 FQNEAQ, per germline. CDR3 DNA sequence: TGTGCCAGCAGCTTAGCCCACCGGGAGACAGATACGCAGTATTTT. Protein: CASSLAHRETDTQYF.

The J gene is TRBJ1-3, the V gene TRBV13; 7 nucleotides agree with TRBD1. V lost 8 bases to trimming and J lost 0 bases; unmatched junction nucleotides: 10. This CDR3 has 16 amino acids. Germline-derived CDR1 and CDR2 are PRHDT and FYEKMQ (reference sequence). This chain's CDR3 is CASALPGGLSGNTIYF. The CDR3 DNA reads as TGTGCCAGCGCCCTACCAGGGGGACTCTCTGGAAACACCATATATTTT.

This chain uses TRBV7-2 with TRBJ1-6, with D unclear. The CDR3 is 15 residues long. Germline loops: CDR1 SGHTA, CDR2 FQGNSA. Deletions cut 5 bases from V and 0 bases from J, with 8 bases between. DNA for the CDR3: TGTGCCAGCAGCATCACCCGCTCCTATAATTCACCCCTCCACTTT. Amino acid sequence: CASSITRSYNSPLHF.

This clonotype was counted many times. The chain has TRBV20-1 and TRBJ2-1, with D unclear. Germline-derived CDR1 and CDR2 are DFQATT and SNEGSKA (reference sequence). Trimming took 1 base from V and 12 from J, leaving 10 bases between them. The CDR3 extends over 11 amino acids. CDR3 bases: TGCAGTGCTAGAGCTGAGAGCCGGCAGTTCTTC. It yields the protein CSARAESRQFF.

The chain carries TRBV28 and TRBJ2-7, with D tentatively TRBD1 (6 bases). The V gene's germline CDR1 is MDHEN and CDR2 SYDVKM. The CDR3 is made up of 14 amino acids. V was clipped by 6 bases and J by 3 bases, with 15 bases between them. CDR3 DNA: TGTGCCAGCAGAACGCCCGGGACAAACTACGAGCAGTACTTC. This encodes CASRTPGTNYEQYF.

The chain links TRBV20-1 to TRBJ1-2, with a tentative D call TRBD1 (5 bases). Looked up from germline, CDR1 is DFQATT and CDR2 is SNEGSKA (reference sequence). V dropped 1 base and J dropped 4 bases, with 13 bases sitting between them. The CDR3 runs to 14 residues. The CDR3 bases are TGCAGTGCTAGAGGGGGCAGCAGTTTCTATGGCTACACCTTC. It encodes CSARGGSSFYGYTF.

CDR3 residues: CASSYPGQPYEQYF. The CDR3 region has the DNA TGTGCCAGCAGTTACCCGGGACAGCCCTACGAGCAGTACTTC. The chain is built from TRBV6-5 and TRBJ2-7; 7 bases are a match to TRBD1. The length of the CDR3 is 14 residues. CDR1 and CDR2 from the germline V gene are MNHEY and SVGAGI. V gave up 2 bases and J gave up 2 bases; unmatched junction bases: 3.

The chain combines TRBV5-1 with TRBJ1-1; no clear D. The germline V gene has CDR1 SGHRS and CDR2 YFSETQ. V was clipped by 0 bases and J by 7 bases, with 7 bases between them. This CDR3 is built from 12 residues. DNA for the CDR3: TGCGCCAGCAGCTTGGAACAAGGTGAAGCTTTCTTT. It codes for CASSLEQGEAFF.

The chain carries TRBV12-3 or TRBV12-4 and TRBJ2-4; TRBD1 agrees at 9 bases. Matching the DNA end better, TRBJ2-5 makes the J call doubtful. CDR3 length: 17 amino acids. CDR3 residues: CASSSTGQGRWGETQYF. As DNA, the CDR3 is TGTGCCAGCAGTTCCACGGGACAGGGAAGGTGGGGAGAGACCCAGTACTTC.

This rearrangement joins TRBV7-9 to TRBJ1-6, with D possibly matching TRBD1 (5 bases). Trimming took 0 bases from V and 10 from J, leaving 13 bases between them. Germline loops: CDR1 SEHNR, CDR2 FQNEAQ (reference sequence). The CDR3 consists of 15 residues. The CDR3 reads CASSLAQGLGSPLHF. CDR3 nucleotides: TGTGCCAGCAGCTTAGCTCAGGGTTTGGGCTCACCCCTCCACTTT.

This clonotype was counted only a few times. This chain links TRBV2 with TRBJ1-2; 9 bases line up with TRBD1. CDR1 is SNHLY and CDR2 is FYNNEI in the germline V gene. V trimming: 5 bases; J trimming: 3 bases; junction bases outside the gene matches: 7. This CDR3 contains 15 residues. CDR3: CASSKNRGHDYGYTF. As DNA, the CDR3 is TGTGCCAGCAGTAAAAACAGGGGGCACGACTATGGCTACACCTTC.

CDR3 DNA sequence: TGTGCCAGCAGCCCCAGGGTAGAGATGAACACTGAAGCTTTCTTT. Translating gives CASSPRVEMNTEAFF. V gene TRBV3-1 combines with J gene TRBJ1-1; a weak D match, TRBD1 (5 bases). Trimming removed 4 bases from V and 0 bases from J, with 12 bases in between. Looked up from germline, CDR1 is LGHDT and CDR2 is YNNKEL (reference sequence). The CDR3 runs to 15 residues. Full variable domain (outside the CDR3, taken from reference TRBV3-1 and TRBJ1-1): DTAVSQTPKYLVTQMGNDKSIKCEQNLGHDTMYWYKQDSKKFLKIMFSYNNKELIINETVPNRFSPKSPDKAHLNLHINSLELGDSAVYFCASSPRVEMNTEAFFGQGTRLTVV.

This clonotype was recorded once. The chain employs TRBV12-3 or TRBV12-4 and TRBJ1-5; 7 bases align to TRBD1. This CDR3 has 16 amino acids. The ends lost 4 bases at V and 2 bases at J; junction bases unmatched: 8. The CDR3 DNA sequence: TGTGCCAGCAGTTCTACACAGGGGATGGGCAATCAGCCCCAGCATTTT. Protein: CASSSTQGMGNQPQHF.

The J gene is TRBJ2-3, the V gene TRBV3-1, with 9 bases aligning to TRBD2. V shed 0 bases and J 3 bases; nucleotides not matched to a gene: 7. This CDR3 spans 17 amino acids. CDR1 and CDR2 (germline): LGHDT, YNNKEL (reference sequence). The CDR3 nucleotides read TGTGCCAGCAGCCAAGAAATTAGCGGGGGAAGTACAGATACGCAGTATTTT. This codes for CASSQEISGGSTDTQYF.

V usage is TRBV7-2 and J usage is TRBJ2-5; 10 bases match TRBD2. Germline V gives CDR1 SGHTA, CDR2 FQGNSA. The CDR3 runs 15 residues. Losses at the gene ends were 5 bases for V and 6 bases for J; bases not matched to a gene: 9. CDR3 DNA: TGTGCCAGCAGCCGGACTAGCGGCGCTGAAAAGACCCAGTACTTC. Residues: CASSRTSGAEKTQYF.

This clonotype was recorded at least ten times. This chain joins TRBV4-1 and TRBJ1-2; possible D gene TRBD1, 6 bases. V shed 3 bases and J shed 4 bases, with 15 bases lying between them. CDR1 is MGHRA, CDR2 YSYEKL, per germline. The CDR3 consists of 15 residues. In DNA, the CDR3 is TGCGCCAGCAGCCATTCGACAGGTGCCCCCTATGGCTACACCTTC. Amino acid sequence: CASSHSTGAPYGYTF.

The genes are TRBV6-2 or TRBV6-3 and TRBJ1-2, with a weak D call TRBD1 (5 bases). The CDR3 has 13 amino acids. The V and J ends lost 8 bases and 0 bases respectively, with 10 bases between them. Germline assignment: CDR1 MNHEY and CDR2 SVGEGT. The CDR3 nucleotides are TGTGCCAGCCGGGACTCTTCTAACTATGGCTACACCTTC. Its translation: CASRDSSNYGYTF.

The chain combines TRBV7-9 with TRBJ2-5, with D perhaps TRBD2 (5 bases). The CDR3 extends over 13 amino acids. Germline-derived CDR1 and CDR2 are SEHNR and FQNEAQ (reference sequence). Trimming took off 2 bases at V and 11 bases at J, with 15 bases between the two ends. This chain's CDR3 is CASSLPGKEQQYF. The CDR3 nucleotides are TGTGCCAGCAGCTTACCGGGGAAAGAGCAGCAGTACTTC.

The table lists this clonotype with a few counts. The J gene is TRBJ2-7, the V gene TRBV20-1, with 8 bases that match TRBD1. Germline loops: CDR1 DFQATT, CDR2 SNEGSKA (reference sequence). The CDR3 extends over 14 amino acids. V shed 3 bases, J shed 4 bases, and the junction held 8 bases outside the gene matches. CDR3 sequence reads: CSARTETGAYEQYF. CDR3 in DNA: TGCAGTGCTAGGACTGAGACAGGGGCTTACGAGCAGTACTTC.

The chain joins TRBV21-1 to TRBJ2-5; the table's D call TRBD2 went unverified against the DNA. TRBV21-1 is assigned pseudogene status. The CDR3 runs to 15 residues. The CDR3 spells CASSKGSLAEETQYF. In DNA, the CDR3 is TGTGCCAGCAGCAAAGGTAGCCTAGCGGAAGAGACCCAGTACTTC.

V and J are TRBV29-1 and TRBJ1-2, with D maybe TRBD1 (6 bases). In germline, CDR1 is SQVTM, CDR2 ANQGSEA. This CDR3 is built from 13 residues. Trimming removed 8 bases from V and 1 base from J, with 14 bases in between. The DNA of the CDR3 is TGCAGCATTGTAAGGGGGGGTAACTATGGCTACACCTTC. This encodes CSIVRGGNYGYTF.

This clonotype has just one count. The chain recombines TRBV7-6 with TRBJ2-1; 7 nucleotides match TRBD1. Germline CDR1 is SGHVS and CDR2 is FNYEAQ. Trimming removed 5 bases from V and 4 bases from J; junction bases left unmatched: 8. The CDR3 is made up of 15 amino acids. Here the CDR3 DNA reads TGTGCCAGCAGCACGCGACAGGGAATTTACAATGAGCAGTTCTTC. Residues: CASSTRQGIYNEQFF.

This clonotype was found a few times. V usage is TRBV2 and J usage is TRBJ1-5; maybe TRBD1 (5 bases). CDR3 length equals 16 residues. Germline CDR1 reads SNHLY; CDR2 reads FYNNEI. The ends were cut back, 6 bases at V and 0 bases at J, with 15 bases in the middle. CDR3 loop: CASRRATGDSNQPQHF. The DNA for the CDR3 is TGTGCCAGCAGGCGGGCCACAGGAGATAGCAATCAGCCCCAGCATTTT.

This clonotype appeared a few times. The chain links TRBV7-2 to TRBJ2-5; D gene unclear. The DNA end lines up better with TRBJ2-7; the J call may be wrong. The germline V gene encodes CDR1 SGHTA and CDR2 FQGNSA. The length of the CDR3 is 15 residues. As DNA, the CDR3 is TGTGCCAGCAGCGCTATTAGGACGGCACTGGACGAGCAGTACTTC. The encoded protein is CASSAIRTALDEQYF.